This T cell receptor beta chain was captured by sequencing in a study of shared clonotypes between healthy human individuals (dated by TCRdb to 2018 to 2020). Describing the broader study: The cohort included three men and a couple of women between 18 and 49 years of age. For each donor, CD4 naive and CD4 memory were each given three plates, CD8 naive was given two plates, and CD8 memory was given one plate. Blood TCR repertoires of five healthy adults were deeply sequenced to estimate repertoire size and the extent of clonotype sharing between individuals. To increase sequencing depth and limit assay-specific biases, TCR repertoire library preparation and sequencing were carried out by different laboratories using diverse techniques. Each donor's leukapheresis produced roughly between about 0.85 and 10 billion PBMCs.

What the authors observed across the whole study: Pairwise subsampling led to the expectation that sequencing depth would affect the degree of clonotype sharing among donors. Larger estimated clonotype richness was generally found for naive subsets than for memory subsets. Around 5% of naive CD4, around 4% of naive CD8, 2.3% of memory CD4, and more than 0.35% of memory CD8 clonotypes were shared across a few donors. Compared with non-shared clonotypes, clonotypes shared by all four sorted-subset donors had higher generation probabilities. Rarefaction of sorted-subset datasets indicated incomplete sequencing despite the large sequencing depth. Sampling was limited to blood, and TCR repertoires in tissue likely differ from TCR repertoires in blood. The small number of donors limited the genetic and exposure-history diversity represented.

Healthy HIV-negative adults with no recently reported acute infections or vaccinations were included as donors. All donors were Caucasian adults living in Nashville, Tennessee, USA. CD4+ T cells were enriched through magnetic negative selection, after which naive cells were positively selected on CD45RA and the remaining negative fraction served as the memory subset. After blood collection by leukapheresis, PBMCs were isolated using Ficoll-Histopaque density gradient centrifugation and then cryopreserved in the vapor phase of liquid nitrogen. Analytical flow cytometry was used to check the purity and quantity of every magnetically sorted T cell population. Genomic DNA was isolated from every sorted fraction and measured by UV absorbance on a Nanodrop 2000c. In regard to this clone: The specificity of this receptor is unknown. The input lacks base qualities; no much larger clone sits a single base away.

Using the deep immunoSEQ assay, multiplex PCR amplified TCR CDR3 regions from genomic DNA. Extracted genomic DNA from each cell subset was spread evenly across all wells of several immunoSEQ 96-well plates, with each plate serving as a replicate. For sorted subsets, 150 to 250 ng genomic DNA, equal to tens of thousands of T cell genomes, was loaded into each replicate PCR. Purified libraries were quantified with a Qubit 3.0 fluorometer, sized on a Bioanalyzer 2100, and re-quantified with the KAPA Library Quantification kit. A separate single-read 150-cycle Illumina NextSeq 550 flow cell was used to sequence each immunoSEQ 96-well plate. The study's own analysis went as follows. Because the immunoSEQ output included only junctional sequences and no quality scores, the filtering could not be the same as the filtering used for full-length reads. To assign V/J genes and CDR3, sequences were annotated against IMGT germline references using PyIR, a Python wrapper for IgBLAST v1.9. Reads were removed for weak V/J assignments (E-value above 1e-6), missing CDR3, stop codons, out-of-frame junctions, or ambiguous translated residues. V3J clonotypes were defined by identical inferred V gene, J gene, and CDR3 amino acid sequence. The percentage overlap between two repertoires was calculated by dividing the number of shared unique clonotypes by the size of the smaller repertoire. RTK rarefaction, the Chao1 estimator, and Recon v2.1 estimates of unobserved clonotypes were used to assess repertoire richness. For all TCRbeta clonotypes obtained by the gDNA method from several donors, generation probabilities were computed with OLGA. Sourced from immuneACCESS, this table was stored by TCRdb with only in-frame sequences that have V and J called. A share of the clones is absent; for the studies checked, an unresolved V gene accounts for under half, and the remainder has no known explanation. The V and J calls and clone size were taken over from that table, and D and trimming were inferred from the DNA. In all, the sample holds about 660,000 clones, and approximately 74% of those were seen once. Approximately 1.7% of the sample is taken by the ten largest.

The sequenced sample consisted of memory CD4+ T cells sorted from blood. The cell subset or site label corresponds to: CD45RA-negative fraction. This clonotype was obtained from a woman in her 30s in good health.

The encoded CDR3 is CASRSQMMNTEAFF. The DNA sequence is as follows: TGTGCCAGCAGATCTCAGATGATGAACACTGAAGCTTTCTTT. The sequence joins TRBV5-4 to TRBJ1-1; the D segment cannot be called with confidence. From the cysteine through the phenylalanine, the CDR3 covers 14 amino acids. The only DNA kept is the CDR3, 42 bases in frame from the first base. V is pared back by 5 bases and J by 0 bases, with 11 bases lying between the germline termini. The germline V gene encodes CDR1 SGHNT and CDR2 YYREEE (reference sequence).